The present entry profiles one TCR beta chain with its context. Its antigen is not known. Amplification used 60 Vbeta primers and 13 Jbeta primers. Method: immunoSEQ multiplex PCR; TCRdb's copy keeps in-frame clones and lacks some. The specimen's table records over 100,000 clones. The record originates from a study of cytomegalovirus exposure and HLA in healthy donors. General study points: The study recorded about 160 TCR beta chains that were cytomegalovirus-associated. Donor immune exposure was known only as CMV serostatus.

As for the donors, each was a healthy bone marrow donor. This CDR3 comprises 17 residues. Deletions cut 5 bases from V and 2 bases from J, with 16 bases between. The V gene's germline CDR1 is LNHDA and CDR2 SQIVND (reference sequence). Sequences were obtained from PBMCs. The rearrangement links TRBV19 to TRBJ2-6, with D possibly matching TRBD1 (6 bases). This sequence was found in a man aged 40-55 years in good health and CMV-seropositive. The CDR3 DNA follows: TGTGCCAGTAGTTCCCACAGGGTTGCGGCTGGGGCCAACGTCCTGACTTTC. Translating gives CASSSHRVAAGANVLTF.